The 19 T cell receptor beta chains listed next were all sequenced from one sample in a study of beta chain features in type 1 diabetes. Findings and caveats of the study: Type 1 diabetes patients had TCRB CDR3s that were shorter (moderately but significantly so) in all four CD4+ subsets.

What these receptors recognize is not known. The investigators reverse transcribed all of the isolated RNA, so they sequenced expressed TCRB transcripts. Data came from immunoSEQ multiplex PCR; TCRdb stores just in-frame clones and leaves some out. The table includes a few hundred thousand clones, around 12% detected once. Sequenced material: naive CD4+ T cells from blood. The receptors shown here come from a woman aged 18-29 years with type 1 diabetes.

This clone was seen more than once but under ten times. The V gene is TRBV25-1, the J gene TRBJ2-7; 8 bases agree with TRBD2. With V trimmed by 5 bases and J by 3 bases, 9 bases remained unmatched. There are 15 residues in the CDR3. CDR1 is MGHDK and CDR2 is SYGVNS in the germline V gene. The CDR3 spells CASSPYRGGHYEQYF. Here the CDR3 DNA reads TGTGCCAGCAGTCCCTACCGGGGGGGGCACTACGAGCAGTACTTC.

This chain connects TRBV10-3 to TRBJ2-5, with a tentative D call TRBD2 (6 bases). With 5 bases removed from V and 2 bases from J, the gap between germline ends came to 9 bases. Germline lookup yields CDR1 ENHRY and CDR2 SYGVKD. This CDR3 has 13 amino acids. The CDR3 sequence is CAISKGLQETQYF. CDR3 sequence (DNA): TGTGCCATCAGTAAGGGACTGCAAGAGACCCAGTACTTC.

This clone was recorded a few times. Here the CDR3 reads CAGGGRNEQFF. The CDR3 DNA reads as TGTGCCGGGGGGGGTCGCAATGAGCAGTTCTTC. This chain connects TRBV7-9 to TRBJ2-1; the match to TRBD2 covers 7 bases. Germline CDR1 reads SEHNR; CDR2 reads FQNEAQ (reference sequence). Trimming cost V 11 bases and J 6 bases; bases outside gene matches: 4. CDR3 length: 11 amino acids.

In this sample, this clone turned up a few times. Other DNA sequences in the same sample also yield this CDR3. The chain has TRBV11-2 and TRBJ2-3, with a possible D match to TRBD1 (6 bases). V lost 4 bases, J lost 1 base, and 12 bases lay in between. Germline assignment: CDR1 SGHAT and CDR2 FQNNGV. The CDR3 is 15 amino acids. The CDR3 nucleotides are TGTGCCAGCAGCTATGGACAGAGGCGCACAGATACGCAGTATTTT. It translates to CASSYGQRRTDTQYF.

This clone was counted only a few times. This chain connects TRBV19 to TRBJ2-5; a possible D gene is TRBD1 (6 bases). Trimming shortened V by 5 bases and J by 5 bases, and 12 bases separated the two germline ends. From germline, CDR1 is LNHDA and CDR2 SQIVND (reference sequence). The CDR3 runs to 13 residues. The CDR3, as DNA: TGTGCCAGTAGTCCAGGGGATCACGAGACCCAGTACTTC. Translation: CASSPGDHETQYF.

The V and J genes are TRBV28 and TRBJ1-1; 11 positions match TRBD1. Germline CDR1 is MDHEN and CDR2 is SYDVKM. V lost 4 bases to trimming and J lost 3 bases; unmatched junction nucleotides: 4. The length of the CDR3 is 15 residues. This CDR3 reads CASSSGDRGYTEAFF. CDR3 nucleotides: TGTGCCAGCAGTTCGGGGGACAGGGGGTACACTGAAGCTTTCTTT.

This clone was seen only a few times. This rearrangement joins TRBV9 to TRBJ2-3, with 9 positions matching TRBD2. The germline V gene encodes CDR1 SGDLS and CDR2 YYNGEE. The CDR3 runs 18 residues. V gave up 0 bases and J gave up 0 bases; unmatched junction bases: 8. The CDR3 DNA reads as TGTGCCAGCAGCGTAGATCTAGCGGGGAGAACTAGCACAGATACGCAGTATTTT. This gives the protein CASSVDLAGRTSTDTQYF.

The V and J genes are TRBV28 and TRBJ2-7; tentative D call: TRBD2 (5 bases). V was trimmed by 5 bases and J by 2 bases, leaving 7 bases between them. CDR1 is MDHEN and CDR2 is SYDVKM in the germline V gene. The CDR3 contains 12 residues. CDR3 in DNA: TGTGCCAGCAGTGGACTTACCTACGAGCAGTACTTC. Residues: CASSGLTYEQYF.

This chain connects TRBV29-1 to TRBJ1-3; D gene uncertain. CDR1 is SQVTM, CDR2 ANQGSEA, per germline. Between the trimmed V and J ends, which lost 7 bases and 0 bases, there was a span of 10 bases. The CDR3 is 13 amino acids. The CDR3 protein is CSAIRGSGNTIYF. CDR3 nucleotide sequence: TGCAGCGCCATACGGGGCTCTGGAAACACCATATATTTT.

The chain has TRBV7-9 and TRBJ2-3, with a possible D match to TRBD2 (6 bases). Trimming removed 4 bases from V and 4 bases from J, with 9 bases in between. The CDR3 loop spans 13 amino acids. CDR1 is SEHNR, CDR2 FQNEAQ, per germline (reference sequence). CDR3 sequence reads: CASSSSGSDTQYF. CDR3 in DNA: TGTGCCAGCAGCTCGAGCGGGTCAGATACGCAGTATTTT.

The CDR3 region has the DNA TGTGCCAGCAGCAAAAGACAGGGTACCGGCAGCGAGCAGTACTTC. Its translation: CASSKRQGTGSEQYF. This rearrangement joins TRBV21-1 to TRBJ2-7; TRBD1 reflects the table's D call only, with no check against the DNA. TRBV21-1 is a pseudogene segment. There are 15 residues in the CDR3.

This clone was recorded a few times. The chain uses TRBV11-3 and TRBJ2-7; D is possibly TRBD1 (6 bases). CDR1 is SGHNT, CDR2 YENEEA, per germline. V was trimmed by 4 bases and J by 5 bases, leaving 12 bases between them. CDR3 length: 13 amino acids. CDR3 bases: TGTGCCAGCAGCTCCACAGGGAAGGACGAGCAGTACTTC. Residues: CASSSTGKDEQYF.

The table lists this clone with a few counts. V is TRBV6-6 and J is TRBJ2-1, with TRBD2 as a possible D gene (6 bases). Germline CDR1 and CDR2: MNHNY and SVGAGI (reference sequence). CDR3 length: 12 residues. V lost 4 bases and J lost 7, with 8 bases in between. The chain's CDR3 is CASSSRGNEQFF. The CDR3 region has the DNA TGTGCCAGCAGTTCGCGGGGAAATGAGCAGTTCTTC.

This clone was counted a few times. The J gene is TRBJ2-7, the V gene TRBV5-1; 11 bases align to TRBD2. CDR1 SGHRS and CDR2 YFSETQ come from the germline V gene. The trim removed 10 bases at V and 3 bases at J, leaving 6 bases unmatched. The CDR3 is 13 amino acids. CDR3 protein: CACRTSGGYEQYF. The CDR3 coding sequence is TGCGCCTGCCGAACTAGCGGGGGCTACGAGCAGTACTTC.

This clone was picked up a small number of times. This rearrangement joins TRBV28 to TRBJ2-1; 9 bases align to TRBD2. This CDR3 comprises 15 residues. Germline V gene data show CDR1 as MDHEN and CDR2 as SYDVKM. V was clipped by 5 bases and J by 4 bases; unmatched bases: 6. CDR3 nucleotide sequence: TGTGCCAGCAGTGGGGCGGGAGGGTCGTACAATGAGCAGTTCTTC. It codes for CASSGAGGSYNEQFF.

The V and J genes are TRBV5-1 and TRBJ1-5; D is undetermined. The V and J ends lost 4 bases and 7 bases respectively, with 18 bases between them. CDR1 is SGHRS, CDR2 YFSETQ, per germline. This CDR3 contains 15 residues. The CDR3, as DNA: TGCGCCAGCAGCCCAGAGGGAGGGAAGGAACAGCCCCAGCATTTT. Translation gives CASSPEGGKEQPQHF. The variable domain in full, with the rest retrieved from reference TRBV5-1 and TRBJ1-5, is KAGVTQTPRYLIKTRGQQVTLSCSPISGHRSVSWYQQTPGQGLQFLFEYFSETQRNKGNFPGRFSGRQFSNSRSEMNVSTLELGDSALYLCASSPEGGKEQPQHFGDGTRLSIL.

The CDR3 is CASSKQATNTEAFF. The CDR3 DNA is TGTGCCAGCAGCAAACAGGCGACGAACACTGAAGCTTTCTTT. The rearrangement uses TRBV9 and TRBJ1-1; possible D gene TRBD1, 5 bases. The CDR3 sequence is 14 residues long. CDR1 SGDLS and CDR2 YYNGEE come from the germline V gene. Between the trimmed V and J ends, which lost 4 bases and 1 base, there was a span of 11 bases. Full variable domain (outside the CDR3, taken from reference TRBV9 and TRBJ1-1): DSGVTQTPKHLITATGQRVTLRCSPRSGDLSVYWYQQSLDQGLQFLIQYYNGEERAKGNILERFSAQQFPDLHSELNLSSLELGDSALYFCASSKQATNTEAFFGQGTRLTVV.

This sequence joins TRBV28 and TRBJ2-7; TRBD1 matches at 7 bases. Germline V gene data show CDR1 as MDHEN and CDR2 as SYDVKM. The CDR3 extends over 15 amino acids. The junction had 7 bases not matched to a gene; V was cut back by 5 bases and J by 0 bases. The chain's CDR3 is CASSVRTGSSYEQYF. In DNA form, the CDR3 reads TGTGCCAGCAGTGTAAGGACAGGTAGCTCCTACGAGCAGTACTTC.

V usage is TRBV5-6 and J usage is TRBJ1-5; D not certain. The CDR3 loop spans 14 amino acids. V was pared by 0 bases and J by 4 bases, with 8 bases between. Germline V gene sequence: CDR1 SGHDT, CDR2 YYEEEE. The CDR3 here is CASSLGGLNQPQHF. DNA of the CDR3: TGTGCCAGCAGCTTGGGAGGATTAAATCAGCCCCAGCATTTT.